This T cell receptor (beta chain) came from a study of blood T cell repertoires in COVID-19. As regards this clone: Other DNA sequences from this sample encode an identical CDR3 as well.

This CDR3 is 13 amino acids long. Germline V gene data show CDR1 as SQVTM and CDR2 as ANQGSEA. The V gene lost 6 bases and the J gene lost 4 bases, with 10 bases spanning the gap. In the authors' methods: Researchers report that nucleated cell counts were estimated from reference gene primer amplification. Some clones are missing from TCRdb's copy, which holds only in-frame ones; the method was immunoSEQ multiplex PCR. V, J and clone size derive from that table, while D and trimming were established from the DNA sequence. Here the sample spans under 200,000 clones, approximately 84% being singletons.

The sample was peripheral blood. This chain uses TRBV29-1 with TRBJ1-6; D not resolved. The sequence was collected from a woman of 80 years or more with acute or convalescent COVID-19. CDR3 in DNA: TGCAGCGTGGCTACAGATTATAATTCACCCCTCCACTTT. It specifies CSVATDYNSPLHF.